This passage covers 30 T cell receptor beta chains from one sample sequenced in a study of blood T cell repertoires in COVID-19. Sequenced by immunoSEQ multiplex PCR; TCRdb stores in-frame clones only, minus some. The sample shows 320,000 or so clones, 87% of them seen only once. Sequenced material: PBMCs or T cells enriched from blood (not recorded which). The receptors here all came from a woman in her twenties or thirties who had recovered from COVID-19.

The chain carries TRBV6-5 and TRBJ1-4; D is possibly TRBD1 (5 bases). The germline CDR1 and CDR2 sequences are MNHEY and SVGAGI. This CDR3 region has 15 residues. V lost 4 bases to trimming and J lost 8 bases, with 17 bases between them. CDR3 sequence (DNA): TGTGCCAGCAGTTCTCCACTGCTCCGGGGGGAAAAACTGTTTTTT. Protein: CASSSPLLRGEKLFF.

This chain joins TRBV7-2 and TRBJ2-5, with TRBD1 matching over 9 bases. Trimming cost V 1 base and J 5 bases; bases outside gene matches: 2. From germline, CDR1 is SGHTA and CDR2 FQGNSA. The CDR3 has 14 residues. The CDR3 spells CASSLDRGHETQYF. The CDR3 bases are TGTGCCAGCAGCTTAGACAGGGGGCATGAGACCCAGTACTTC.

This chain connects TRBV7-2 to TRBJ1-5; D is perhaps TRBD1 (6 bases). The CDR3 contains 16 residues. V shed 3 bases and J shed 0 bases, with 12 bases lying between them. Germline assignment: CDR1 SGHTA and CDR2 FQGNSA. CDR3 nucleotides: TGTGCCAGCAGCTTGGACAGAGGTTATAGCAATCAGCCCCAGCATTTT. Translated: CASSLDRGYSNQPQHF. Filled out from reference TRBV7-2 and TRBJ1-5, the complete variable domain reads GAGVSQSPSNKVTEKGKDVELRCDPISGHTALYWYRQSLGQGLEFLIYFQGNSAPDKSGLPSDRFSAERTGGSVSTLTIQRTQQEDSAVYLCASSLDRGYSNQPQHFGDGTRLSIL.

The V gene is TRBV23-1, the J gene TRBJ1-2; TRBD1 is a possible D gene (5 bases). TRBV23-1 is an ORF for which the function is uncertain. This CDR3 region has 16 residues. Deletions cut 3 bases from V and 5 bases from J, with 19 bases between. CDR3 in amino acids: CASSQTGGEGAYGYTF. The CDR3 DNA reads TGCGCCAGCAGTCAGACTGGGGGGGAGGGCGCATATGGCTACACCTTC.

The chain recombines TRBV9 with TRBJ2-5; 7 bases are a match to TRBD2. The J segment lost 2 bases and the V segment lost 4 bases, leaving 11 bases of the junction unmatched. This CDR3 is built from 16 residues. Per the germline V gene, CDR1 is SGDLS and CDR2 is YYNGEE. The CDR3 nucleotides read TGTGCCAGCAGCCCTGCCGGAACTAGCGCACAAGAGACCCAGTACTTC. It encodes CASSPAGTSAQETQYF.

The chain has TRBV9 and TRBJ1-1, with a weak D call TRBD1 (5 bases). CDR3 size: 17 residues. V was cut by 0 bases and J by 1 base, with 16 bases left in between. The germline CDR1 and CDR2 sequences are SGDLS and YYNGEE. The CDR3 DNA reads as TGTGCCAGCAGCGTAGTGGCAGGGACCGGGGGGAACACTGAAGCTTTCTTT. It codes for CASSVVAGTGGNTEAFF.

V is TRBV6-4 and J is TRBJ2-7; TRBD1 aligns across 9 bases. V was clipped by 7 bases and J by 0 bases; unmatched bases: 4. Per the germline V gene, CDR1 is MRHNA and CDR2 is SNTAGT. This CDR3 is built from 14 residues. The CDR3 here is CASKRTGDSYEQYF. For the CDR3, the DNA is TGTGCCAGCAAGAGGACAGGGGACTCCTACGAGCAGTACTTC.

V gene TRBV19 combines with J gene TRBJ2-7; TRBD1 matches at 7 bases. The CDR3 covers 13 residues. Germline CDR1 and CDR2: LNHDA and SQIVND (reference sequence). V lost 6 bases, J lost 2 bases, and 4 bases stayed unmatched. In DNA, the CDR3 is TGTGCCAGTAGCTACGGGACAGCCTACGAGCAGTACTTC. This sequence encodes CASSYGTAYEQYF.

The chain uses TRBV7-2 and TRBJ2-3; tentatively, D is TRBD1 (6 bases). V was trimmed by 5 bases and J by 0 bases, leaving 15 bases between them. The CDR3 totals 16 residues. In germline, CDR1 is SGHTA, CDR2 FQGNSA. The CDR3 spells CASSPWGTTSTDTQYF. In nucleotides, the CDR3 is TGTGCCAGCAGCCCCTGGGGGACAACTAGCACAGATACGCAGTATTTT.

This clone has a handful of counts. The CDR3 DNA sequence: TGTGCCAGCAGTTTAGCCCCCCTTACAGGGAACTATGGCTACACCTTC. Protein: CASSLAPLTGNYGYTF. The chain employs TRBV27 and TRBJ1-2, with a tentative D call TRBD1 (6 bases). Germline lookup yields CDR1 MNHEY and CDR2 SMNVEV (reference sequence). Between the trimmed V and J ends, which lost 2 bases and 2 bases, there was a span of 15 bases. This CDR3 is 16 amino acids long.

The CDR3 sequence is CASSPSVGEQFF. CDR3 coding DNA: TGTGCCAGCAGCCCTAGTGTGGGTGAGCAGTTCTTC. This chain joins TRBV7-2 and TRBJ2-1; the D is unclear. The germline V and J ends were trimmed by 5 bases and 9 bases, with 11 bases remaining between them. Germline V gene data show CDR1 as SGHTA and CDR2 as FQGNSA. The CDR3 totals 12 residues.

The chain joins TRBV7-2 to TRBJ1-4, with 10 bases aligning to TRBD1. CDR3 length: 16 residues. The junction had 5 bases not matched to a gene; V was cut back by 4 bases and J by 3 bases. The germline gives CDR1 SGHTA, CDR2 FQGNSA. CDR3 sequence (DNA): TGTGCCAGCAGCTGGGACAGGGGCATGGCTAATGAAAAACTGTTTTTT. Amino acids: CASSWDRGMANEKLFF.

The V gene is TRBV11-2, the J gene TRBJ2-5; 10 nucleotides align to TRBD2. The CDR3 contains 13 residues. Germline lookup yields CDR1 SGHAT and CDR2 FQNNGV. J was trimmed by 5 bases and V by 8 bases; bases with no gene match: 5. The CDR3 reads CASGPSGGETQYF. The CDR3 DNA follows: TGTGCCAGCGGGCCTAGCGGGGGTGAGACCCAGTACTTC.

The V and J genes are TRBV19 and TRBJ1-5; D call uncertain. Germline V gives CDR1 LNHDA, CDR2 SQIVND (reference sequence). The CDR3 is 16 residues long. Trimming stripped 5 bases from V and 2 bases from J, with 16 bases between. The CDR3 DNA sequence: TGTGCCAGTAGTGCAAACAGCCTGAGGGGCAATCAGCCCCAGCATTTT. This codes for CASSANSLRGNQPQHF.

The chain is built from TRBV6-5 and TRBJ2-5, with 11 positions matching TRBD1. Germline-derived CDR1 and CDR2 are MNHEY and SVGAGI. This CDR3 has 15 amino acids. V gave up 8 bases and J gave up 6 bases; unmatched junction bases: 11. The CDR3: CASQKGQGVGQTQYF. The CDR3 DNA sequence: TGTGCCAGCCAGAAGGGACAGGGGGTCGGACAGACCCAGTACTTC.

The chain recombines TRBV6-5 with TRBJ1-4, with TRBD1 as a possible D gene (5 bases). Trimming stripped 6 bases from V and 8 bases from J, with 19 bases between. The germline gives CDR1 MNHEY, CDR2 SVGAGI. The CDR3 sequence is 15 residues long. The CDR3 DNA sequence: TGTGCCAGCAGCGCCAATTGGCGGGGGGAAGAAAAACTGTTTTTT. Protein product: CASSANWRGEEKLFF.

The V and J genes are TRBV7-9 and TRBJ2-7, with D possibly TRBD1 on 6 matching bases. CDR1 and CDR2 (germline): SEHNR, FQNEAQ (reference sequence). The V end was cut by 4 bases, the J end by 4 bases, with 14 bases between. The CDR3 covers 14 residues. CDR3 DNA sequence: TGTGCCAGCAGCTACGCCGGACAGCCATACGAGCAGTACTTC. It yields the protein CASSYAGQPYEQYF. Using reference TRBV7-9 and TRBJ2-7 for the parts outside the CDR3, the full variable domain is DTGVSQNPRHKITKRGQNVTFRCDPISEHNRLYWYRQTLGQGPEFLTYFQNEAQLEKSRLLSDRFSAERPKGSFSTLEIQRTEQGDSAMYLCASSYAGQPYEQYFGPGTRLTVT.

V and J are TRBV30 and TRBJ1-1; 8 nucleotides agree with TRBD1. Per the germline V gene, CDR1 is GTSNPN and CDR2 is SVGIG (reference sequence). There are 13 residues in the CDR3. V dropped 8 bases and J dropped 0; count of bases not matched to a gene: 5. CDR3 region: CAGRQGMNTEAFF. The CDR3 nucleotides read TGTGCCGGTCGACAGGGGATGAACACTGAAGCTTTCTTT. Full variable domain (outside the CDR3, taken from reference TRBV30 and TRBJ1-1): SQTIHQWPATLVQPVGSPLSLECTVEGTSNPNLYWYRQAAGRGLQLLFYSVGIGQISSEVPQNLSASRPQDRQFILSSKKLLLSDSGFYLCAGRQGMNTEAFFGQGTRLTVV.

This chain joins TRBV14 and TRBJ2-6; D is possibly TRBD1 (7 bases). Germline V gene sequence: CDR1 SGHDN, CDR2 FVKESK. The CDR3 loop spans 18 amino acids. The germline V and J ends were trimmed by 4 bases and 5 bases, with 21 bases remaining between them. The CDR3 here is CASSPGTATRSRANVLTF. For the CDR3, the DNA is TGTGCCAGCAGCCCCGGGACAGCGACTAGGAGTAGGGCCAACGTCCTGACTTTC. The full variable domain, rest sourced from reference TRBV14 and TRBJ2-6, is EAGVTQFPSHSVIEKGQTVTLRCDPISGHDNLYWYRRVMGKEIKFLLHFVKESKQDESGMPNNRFLAERTGGTYSTLKVQPAELEDSGVYFCASSPGTATRSRANVLTFGAGSRLTVL.

This clone occurred a few times. This rearrangement joins TRBV7-2 to TRBJ1-1; D ambiguous. Germline V gene lookup returns CDR1 SGHTA and CDR2 FQGNSA. With 5 bases removed from V and 0 bases from J, the gap between germline ends came to 16 bases. The CDR3 is 16 amino acids. CDR3 amino acids: CASSPVVVLVNTEAFF. CDR3 DNA: TGTGCCAGCAGCCCGGTTGTGGTATTGGTGAACACTGAAGCTTTCTTT. The variable domain in full, with the rest retrieved from reference TRBV7-2 and TRBJ1-1, is GAGVSQSPSNKVTEKGKDVELRCDPISGHTALYWYRQSLGQGLEFLIYFQGNSAPDKSGLPSDRFSAERTGGSVSTLTIQRTQQEDSAVYLCASSPVVVLVNTEAFFGQGTRLTVV.

The chain has TRBV19 and TRBJ1-2; no clear D gene. Trimming cost V 4 bases and J 7 bases, with 13 bases left between them. The germline V gene has CDR1 LNHDA and CDR2 SQIVND (reference sequence). The CDR3 length is 13 residues. The CDR3 spells CASSKVRGGGYTF. Here the CDR3 DNA reads TGTGCCAGTAGTAAGGTCCGCGGTGGTGGCTACACCTTC. The full variable domain, rest sourced from reference TRBV19 and TRBJ1-2, is DGGITQSPKYLFRKEGQNVTLSCEQNLNHDAMYWYRQDPGQGLRLIYYSQIVNDFQKGDIAEGYSVSREKKESFPLTVTSAQKNPTAFYLCASSKVRGGGYTFGSGTRLTVV.

The gene calls are TRBV12-3 or TRBV12-4 and TRBJ1-4; perhaps TRBD1 as D (5 bases). V lost 4 bases and J lost 11, with 8 bases in between. The CDR3 spans 11 residues. CDR3 region: CASSYRQKLFF. CDR3 DNA: TGTGCCAGCAGTTATCGACAGAAACTGTTTTTT.

In this sample, this clone turned up a few times. The chain has TRBV30 and TRBJ1-6, with D maybe TRBD1 (5 bases). The CDR3 is 15 residues long. The V and J ends lost 0 bases and 9 bases respectively, with 15 bases between them. Per germline, CDR1 GTSNPN and CDR2 SVGIG (reference sequence). The DNA of the CDR3 is TGTGCCTGGAGTGTAGGGCAGGGAGGGCGTTCACCCCTCCACTTT. Translating it yields CAWSVGQGGRSPLHF.

The chain carries TRBV7-9 and TRBJ2-3; 10 nucleotides match TRBD1. From germline, CDR1 is SEHNR and CDR2 FQNEAQ (reference sequence). V shed 3 bases and J 4 bases; nucleotides not matched to a gene: 4. The CDR3 is made up of 15 amino acids. CDR3 protein: CASSFDRGRSDTQYF. The CDR3 nucleotides read TGTGCCAGCAGCTTTGACAGGGGGCGCTCAGATACGCAGTATTTT.

The rearrangement joins TRBV7-2 to TRBJ2-2; a weak D match, TRBD1 (8 bases). The CDR3 is made up of 15 amino acids. Per germline, CDR1 SGHTA and CDR2 FQGNSA. Trimming took 5 bases from V and 8 from J, leaving 18 bases between them. CDR3 bases: TGTGCCAGCAGCCGGGAGGCAGGGGGCACAGGGGAGCTGTTTTTT. This codes for CASSREAGGTGELFF.

This CDR3 reads CASSIIRGGTEAFF. CDR3 bases: TGCGCCAGCAGCATAATTCGAGGGGGCACTGAAGCTTTCTTT. The rearrangement links TRBV5-1 to TRBJ1-1; maybe TRBD1 (6 bases). Trimming pared 4 bases from V and 4 bases from J, leaving 14 bases between. Germline V lookup: CDR1 SGHRS, CDR2 YFSETQ. The CDR3 runs 14 residues. The variable domain in full, completed from reference TRBV5-1 and TRBJ1-1, reads KAGVTQTPRYLIKTRGQQVTLSCSPISGHRSVSWYQQTPGQGLQFLFEYFSETQRNKGNFPGRFSGRQFSNSRSEMNVSTLELGDSALYLCASSIIRGGTEAFFGQGTRLTVV.

This chain links TRBV29-1 with TRBJ2-3, with D possibly matching TRBD1 (7 bases). This CDR3 comprises 14 residues. The germline CDR1 and CDR2 sequences are SQVTM and ANQGSEA. V gave up 2 bases and J gave up 4 bases, with 13 bases separating them. The CDR3 loop reads CSVEPRGAPDTQYF. CDR3 DNA sequence: TGCAGCGTTGAACCCAGGGGGGCCCCAGATACGCAGTATTTT.

This chain links TRBV2 with TRBJ2-7; D gene uncertain. Trimming removed 3 bases at V and 4 bases at J, with 4 bases between. From germline, CDR1 is SNHLY and CDR2 FYNNEI. The CDR3 has 11 amino acids. The CDR3 bases are TGTGCCAGCAGTGAGCAGTACGAGCAGTACTTC. Protein sequence: CASSEQYEQYF.

This clone appeared once. V is TRBV7-9 and J is TRBJ1-2; 9 bases align to TRBD1. V lost 5 bases to trimming and J lost 4 bases; unmatched junction nucleotides: 11. The length of the CDR3 is 16 residues. Germline V gene sequence: CDR1 SEHNR, CDR2 FQNEAQ (reference sequence). The CDR3 loop reads CASSVTPGTGFYGYTF. The CDR3 bases are TGTGCCAGCAGCGTAACCCCCGGGACAGGGTTCTATGGCTACACCTTC.

The V call is TRBV9, the J call TRBJ2-1, with a possible D match to TRBD1 (5 bases). Germline CDR1 reads SGDLS; CDR2 reads YYNGEE. There are 13 residues in the CDR3. V shed 3 bases and J shed 4 bases, with 8 bases lying between them. This CDR3 is CASSATEYNEQFF. The CDR3 DNA is TGTGCCAGCAGCGCGACAGAGTACAATGAGCAGTTCTTC.